This record concerns one T cell receptor (beta chain) sequence. The method was immunoSEQ multiplex PCR; TCRdb's version includes in-frame clones alone and lacks a portion of them. This table has about 14,000 clones, about 88% appearing once. The data derive from a study of T cell changes during pregnancy in multiple sclerosis. Sequencing used CD8+ T cells from peripheral blood mononuclear cells, obtained in the first trimester of pregnancy. This sequence was found in a female donor with multiple sclerosis, enrolled in a pregnancy study.

The CDR3 region is CASSSGQVYNSPLHF. The CDR3 region has the DNA TGTGCCAGCAGCTCGGGACAGGTCTATAATTCACCCCTCCACTTT. The gene calls are TRBV11-1 and TRBJ1-6, with TRBD1 matching over 8 bases. In germline, CDR1 is SGHAT, CDR2 FQDESV (reference sequence). Trimming at V came to 4 bases and at J to 3 bases, leaving 2 bases not matched to a gene. The CDR3 covers 15 residues.